Below, 9 T cell receptor beta chains from the same sample are listed, as sequenced in a study of tumor and adjacent non-tumor tissue in lung cancer. No cell sorting was done before RNA was extracted from the tissue. A modified ARM-PCR protocol with three rounds of nested PCR amplified TCRbeta. TCRdb reanalysed the multiplex PCR reads using MiXCR and keeps one entry per CDR3 protein. The table has 84,000 or so distinct CDR3 sequences, around two thirds seen once; the top ten hold about 15%. The sequencing input was lung tumor tissue. These receptors originate from a man aged 65 to 85 with non-small cell lung cancer.

With regard to this clonotype: Relative to the germline gene, one junction end is altered; a read error may explain this. This chain uses TRBV11-2 with TRBJ2-2; 7 nucleotides agree with TRBD1. The length of the CDR3 is 17 residues. Germline loops: CDR1 SGHAT, CDR2 FQNNGV. CDR3 nucleotide sequence: TGTGCAAGCAGCTTAGGATCACAGGGGTTGAGGATCGGGGAGCTGTTTTTT. Translating it yields CASSLGSQGLRIGELFF.

The gene calls are TRBV15 and TRBJ2-2; TRBD2 might be the D (6 bases). The CDR3 has 15 amino acids. The V gene lost 2 bases and the J gene lost 3 bases, with 10 bases spanning the gap. Germline lookup yields CDR1 LNHNV and CDR2 YYDKDF (reference sequence). CDR3 DNA: TGTGCCACCAGCAGAAGCTTAGCGGACACCGGGGAGCTGTTTTTT. Encoded protein: CATSRSLADTGELFF.

In this sample, this clonotype turned up many times. The V gene is TRBV6-1, the J gene TRBJ2-7; D remains unclear. Trimming shortened V by 0 bases and J by 6 bases, and 6 bases separated the two germline ends. The germline gives CDR1 MNHNS, CDR2 SASEGT. The CDR3 has 12 residues. The CDR3 coding sequence is TGTGCCAGCAGTGAAGCTGTGGCCGAGCAGTACTTC. This codes for CASSEAVAEQYF.

This clonotype occurred many times. The chain has TRBV6-1 and TRBJ1-1; no reliable D call. The V gene lost 5 bases and the J gene lost 10 bases, with 17 bases spanning the gap. The CDR3 is 13 amino acids. Looked up from germline, CDR1 is MNHNS and CDR2 is SASEGT. CDR3 DNA sequence: TGTGCCAGCAGTCAGAGCGGGGAGGGAAGAGCTTTCTTT. It encodes CASSQSGEGRAFF.

Notes on this clonotype: This may arise from a read error, as a much more abundant clone is one base away. V gene TRBV20-1 combines with J gene TRBJ1-5; D possibly corresponds to TRBD1 (6 bases). There are 14 residues in the CDR3. Per germline, CDR1 DFQATT and CDR2 SNEGSKA (reference sequence). The DNA for the CDR3 is TGCAATGCTAGAGGGGGTTGGGGATATCAGCCCCAGCATTTT. This translates into CNARGGWGYQPQHF.

Points on this clonotype: This may stem from a read error, because a much larger clone lies one nucleotide away. The chain employs TRBV28 and TRBJ2-7, with TRBD2 identical over 10 bases. The CDR3 extends over 15 amino acids. In germline, CDR1 is MDHEN, CDR2 SYDVKM. CDR3 nucleotide sequence: TGTGTCAGCAGTCGAGCGGGAGGGCCCTTAGGCGAGCAGTACTTC. Translation gives CVSSRAGGPLGEQYF.

In regard to this clonotype: Germline is not matched at one junction end, which may reflect a read error. The chain employs TRBV28 and TRBJ2-5; TRBD2 might be the D (6 bases). This CDR3 is built from 11 residues. The germline CDR1 and CDR2 sequences are MDHEN and SYDVKM. The CDR3 region has the DNA TGTGGCAGCGGGCAATCTGAGACCCAGTACTTC. This gives the protein CGSGQSETQYF.

In its sample, this clonotype is medium-sized (0.01 to 0.1%). This chain links TRBV4-1 with TRBJ2-7, with D hard to call. CDR3 length equals 14 residues. Germline V gene sequence: CDR1 MGHRA, CDR2 YSYEKL. The V and J ends lost 10 bases and 0 bases respectively, with 16 bases between them. CDR3 sequence (DNA): TGCGCCACCTCGCCGGGCCGGTACTCCTACGAGCAGTACTTC. Amino acid sequence: CATSPGRYSYEQYF.

Notes on this clonotype: A much larger clonotype is one base distant, so this may be a read error. The chain links TRBV11-1 to TRBJ2-1, with D perhaps matching TRBD1 (5 bases). This CDR3 is built from 16 residues. Germline values: CDR1 SGHAT, CDR2 FQDESV (reference sequence). Deletions cut 7 bases from V and 10 bases from J, with 26 bases between. CDR3 in amino acids: CASNQAGAVGRGEQFF. The CDR3 DNA is TGTGCCAGCAATCAAGCTGGGGCGGTTGGTCGCGGCGAGCAGTTCTTC.